The rows below give T cell receptor beta chains drawn from one sample of a study of blood T cell repertoires in COVID-19. Assay used: immunoSEQ multiplex PCR; TCRdb lists only in-frame clones, some missing. The data show about 220,000 clones, with approximately 86% seen just once and 3.6% held by the top ten. Sample: peripheral blood. These receptors came from a woman aged 80 or over with acute or convalescent COVID-19. Both conserved end residues are part of each CDR3. A D gene is named only where the DNA matches it firmly. For some rows the clone size is stated as once, few or many, or as a class when expanded; others skip it.

J | D | size | V | DNA | CDR3
TRBJ1-6 | NA | NA | TRBV21-1 | TGTGCCAGCAGCAAATGGATCGGACAGGGGACTACCTTTTACAATTCACCCCTCCACTTT | CASSKWIGQGTTFYNSPLHF
TRBJ2-1 | TRBD1 | NA | TRBV5-1 | TGCGCCAGCAGCTCTAGGGACAGCAATGAGCAGTTCTTC | CASSSRDSNEQFF
TRBJ1-1 | TRBD1 | NA | TRBV19 | TGTGCCAGTACGAAAGACAGGGAGTCGACTGAAGCTTTCTTT | CASTKDRESTEAFF
TRBJ1-5 | NA | NA | TRBV6-1 | TGTGCCAGCAGTGAGAACCGGGAGAATCAGCCCCAGCATTTT | CASSENRENQPQHF
TRBJ2-3 | NA | NA | TRBV5-6 | TGTGCCAGCAGCCTTACCGGGGATCCTAAAGGTTCAGATACGCAGTATTTT | CASSLTGDPKGSDTQYF
TRBJ2-5 | TRBD2 | NA | TRBV6-2/TRBV6-3 | TGTGCCAGCAGCCGAGGACTAGCGGGGGCCCAAGAGACCCAGTACTTC | CASSRGLAGAQETQYF
TRBJ1-2 | NA | NA | TRBV7-8 | TGTGCCAGCAGCGCCTGGACAGCTTCTAACTATGGCTACACCTTC | CASSAWTASNYGYTF
TRBJ2-6 | NA | NA | TRBV28 | TGTGCCAGCAGTTTCGTGTCAGGCAAACCCTCTGGGGCCAACGTCCTGACTTTC | CASSFVSGKPSGANVLTF
TRBJ1-5 | NA | NA | TRBV10-3 | TGTGCCATCAGTGAGTCGGGTAGCGCGCCCCAGCATTTT | CAISESGSAPQHF
TRBJ1-5 | NA | NA | TRBV6-6 | TGTGCCAGCAGGGACAGTTATAGCAATCAGCCCCAGCATTTT | CASRDSYSNQPQHF
TRBJ1-5 | NA | few | TRBV7-6 | TGTGCCAGCAGCTCCCCCTTCCAGCCCCAGCATTTT | CASSSPFQPQHF
TRBJ1-1 | TRBD1 | NA | TRBV27 | TGTGCCAGCAGATCAGACCGGACAGGGAAGGAGAACACTGAAGCTTTCTTT | CASRSDRTGKENTEAFF
TRBJ1-4 | TRBD1 | NA | TRBV24-1 | TGTGCCACCAGTGATTCCCGGACAGGGTCATACCCTGAAAAACTGTTTTTT | CATSDSRTGSYPEKLFF
TRBJ1-2 | TRBD1 | NA | TRBV2 | TGTGCCAGCAGGGGACAGCTCTATGGCTACACCTTC | CASRGQLYGYTF
TRBJ2-1 | TRBD2 | NA | TRBV3-1/TRBV3-2 | TGTGCCAGCAGTCTCGGGGGGGGGCAGTTCTTC | CASSLGGGQFF
TRBJ1-5 | TRBD1 | NA | TRBV19 | TGTGCCAGTAGTGAACAGGGGGCGCATACTCAGCCCCAGCATTTT | CASSEQGAHTQPQHF
TRBJ2-7 | TRBD1 | once | TRBV7-2 | TGTGCCAGCAGCCTCACAGGGGCCTACGAGCAGTACTTC | CASSLTGAYEQYF
TRBJ1-4 | NA | NA | TRBV2 | TGTGCCAGCAGTGAATCAGGGACTCACCGGGAAAAACTGTTTTTT | CASSESGTHREKLFF
TRBJ1-2 | TRBD1 | NA | TRBV6-2/TRBV6-3 | TGTGCCAGCAGTTATCCCGGGACAGGTCACTATGGCTACACCTTC | CASSYPGTGHYGYTF